The 17 T cell receptor beta chains below come from one sample, sequenced in a study of CD8 T cells in Susac syndrome. RNA amounts of roughly 0.45 to 1 ug underwent reverse transcription with random hexamers. TCRdb recomputed calls from the immunoSEQ multiplex PCR reads with MiXCR, one row per CDR3 protein. The table records around 190,000 distinct CDR3 sequences, approximately 94% of them present only once. Sequencing was carried out using CD4+ T cells from PBMCs. Receptors originate from a human donor with Susac syndrome.

V gene TRBV9 combines with J gene TRBJ2-1; 10 positions match TRBD2. After removal of 0 bases from V and 3 bases from J, the junction contained 0 bases not matched to a gene. The CDR3 totals 15 residues. Germline loops: CDR1 SGDLS, CDR2 YYNGEE. The CDR3 here is CASSVGLAGYNEQFF. The CDR3 nucleotides are TGTGCCAGCAGCGTAGGACTAGCGGGCTACAATGAGCAGTTCTTC.

The rearrangement uses TRBV24-1 and TRBJ2-1; D not certain. V shed 3 bases and J shed 13 bases, with 18 bases lying between them. Germline loops: CDR1 KGHDR, CDR2 SFDVKD. CDR3 length equals 14 residues. CDR3: CATSDPLSGTRQFF. DNA of the CDR3: TGTGCCACCAGTGATCCCCTAAGTGGAACGCGACAGTTCTTC.

The chain combines TRBV27 with TRBJ2-5; tentatively, D is TRBD2 (6 bases). Per germline, CDR1 MNHEY and CDR2 SMNVEV (reference sequence). This CDR3 is built from 18 residues. V was pared by 7 bases and J by 1 base, with 25 bases between. The CDR3 DNA sequence: TGTGCCAGCACCCTAACCCGGGAACTAGCCTACTCCCAAGAGACCCAGTACTTC. Translating it yields CASTLTRELAYSQETQYF.

The chain uses TRBV4-3 and TRBJ2-3; TRBD1 agrees at 7 bases. Looked up from germline, CDR1 is LGHNA and CDR2 is YSLEER. CDR3 size: 14 residues. Trimming cost V 4 bases and J 6 bases; bases outside gene matches: 7. CDR3: CASSPGQSGDTQYF. The DNA of the CDR3 is TGCGCCAGCAGCCCGGGACAGTCGGGGGATACGCAGTATTTT.

In this sample, this clonotype turned up once. This rearrangement joins TRBV12-3 or TRBV12-4 to TRBJ2-5, with unresolved D. Trimming removed 2 bases at V and 4 bases at J, with 11 bases between. The CDR3 is 14 amino acids. The DNA of the CDR3 is TGTGCCAGCAGTTTACGGCCTCCCGGAGAGACCCAGTACTTC. Translating it yields CASSLRPPGETQYF.

The V call is TRBV28, the J call TRBJ1-2, with 7 bases aligning to TRBD1. Trimming removed 6 bases from V and 2 bases from J; junction bases left unmatched: 3. This CDR3 has 13 residues. Germline V gene lookup returns CDR1 MDHEN and CDR2 SYDVKM. The DNA of the CDR3 is TGTGCCAGCAGCCAGGGACAGAACTATGGCTACACCTTC. Its protein product is CASSQGQNYGYTF.

The rearrangement joins TRBV3-1 to TRBJ2-2; possible D gene TRBD1, 6 bases. The V gene's germline CDR1 is LGHDT and CDR2 YNNKEL (reference sequence). CDR3 length equals 16 residues. The germline V and J ends were trimmed by 2 bases and 4 bases, with 14 bases remaining between them. In DNA form, the CDR3 reads TGTGCCAGCAGCCAAATAGAGGGGGTCGGCACCGGGGAGCTGTTTTTT. It is translated as CASSQIEGVGTGELFF.

V and J are TRBV6-1 and TRBJ1-2, with a weak D call TRBD1 (5 bases). The length of the CDR3 is 13 residues. Trimming pared 5 bases from V and 7 bases from J, leaving 14 bases between. CDR1 MNHNS and CDR2 SASEGT come from the germline V gene. CDR3 in amino acids: CASSSPKRGGYTF. CDR3 coding DNA: TGTGCCAGCAGTTCACCCAAAAGGGGTGGCTACACCTTC.

This sequence joins TRBV20-1 and TRBJ2-3, with no clear D. The CDR3 runs to 14 residues. Germline assignment: CDR1 DFQATT and CDR2 SNEGSKA (reference sequence). Trimming pared 4 bases from V and 4 bases from J, leaving 15 bases between. The CDR3 DNA reads as TGCAGTGCTACGGGCCCACCCAAGGCAGATACGCAGTATTTT. Its protein is CSATGPPKADTQYF.

The chain combines TRBV6-5 with TRBJ1-5; D unresolved. The CDR3 spans 14 residues. Trimming took off 0 bases at V and 4 bases at J, with 7 bases between the two ends. The germline V gene encodes CDR1 MNHEY and CDR2 SVGAGI. CDR3 DNA: TGTGCCAGCAGTTACTCTAGCCGAAATCAGCCCCAGCATTTT. Encoded protein: CASSYSSRNQPQHF.

The rearrangement links TRBV7-3 to TRBJ2-3; TRBD2 matches at 11 bases. CDR1 is SGHTA and CDR2 is FQGTGA in the germline V gene. This CDR3 has 14 residues. The ends lost 8 bases at V and 4 bases at J; junction bases unmatched: 5. For the CDR3, the DNA is TGTGCCAGCGAGCTTAGCGGGGGGGCAGATACGCAGTATTTT. As protein: CASELSGGADTQYF.

The chain employs TRBV7-9 and TRBJ1-2; D is unclear. The CDR3 runs 14 residues. The V end was cut by 3 bases, the J end by 4 bases, with 12 bases between. The germline gives CDR1 SEHNR, CDR2 FQNEAQ (reference sequence). CDR3 coding DNA: TGTGCCAGCAGCTTCACCAGCGAAATCTATGGCTACACCTTC. It yields the protein CASSFTSEIYGYTF.

This chain connects TRBV12-3 or TRBV12-4 to TRBJ1-1, with D perhaps matching TRBD1 (6 bases). Trimming took off 3 bases at V and 11 bases at J, with 22 bases between the two ends. This CDR3 is 15 amino acids long. The CDR3 bases are TGTGCCAGCAGTTTTCTCGGGGGCAGACCCGGGAGGGCTTTCTTT. Translation gives CASSFLGGRPGRAFF.

The V and J genes are TRBV30 and TRBJ2-1, with 8 bases identical to TRBD2. Germline V gives CDR1 GTSNPN, CDR2 SVGIG (reference sequence). The CDR3 has 15 residues. V trimming: 1 base; J trimming: 9 bases; junction bases outside the gene matches: 11. The CDR3, as DNA: TGTGCCTGGAGTGCGGGGCGGGGGGCCTTGGGTGAGCAGTTCTTC. As protein: CAWSAGRGALGEQFF.

The J gene is TRBJ2-3, the V gene TRBV30, with D possibly being TRBD1 or TRBD2 (6 bases each). Trimming shortened V by 7 bases and J by 5 bases, and 22 bases separated the two germline ends. Germline CDR1 and CDR2: GTSNPN and SVGIG (reference sequence). CDR3 length: 15 amino acids. For the CDR3, the DNA is TGTGCCTCCTTATGGGTAGGGGGGCTTGGAGATACGCAGTATTTT. It encodes CASLWVGGLGDTQYF. The entire variable domain, with the rest obtained from reference TRBV30 and TRBJ2-3, is as follows: SQTIHQWPATLVQPVGSPLSLECTVEGTSNPNLYWYRQAAGRGLQLLFYSVGIGQISSEVPQNLSASRPQDRQFILSSKKLLLSDSGFYLCASLWVGGLGDTQYFGPGTRLTVL.

This chain connects TRBV7-8 to TRBJ1-5; a weak D match, TRBD1 (5 bases). V lost 5 bases to trimming and J lost 4 bases, with 18 bases between them. Germline V gene data show CDR1 as SGHVS and CDR2 as FQNEAQ. The CDR3 has 16 amino acids. CDR3 protein: CASSKGQTRGNQPQHF. CDR3 bases: TGTGCCAGCAGCAAGGGGCAGACACGAGGTAATCAGCCCCAGCATTTT.

The chain links TRBV19 to TRBJ2-7; D is uncertain. V lost 6 bases to trimming and J lost 2 bases, with 11 bases between them. The CDR3 has 13 residues. The germline V gene has CDR1 LNHDA and CDR2 SQIVND (reference sequence). CDR3 sequence: CASSFDTPYEQYF. CDR3 nucleotides: TGTGCCAGTAGCTTTGACACCCCCTACGAGCAGTACTTC.